The TCR beta chain described here comes from a study of memory CD8 T cells in hepatitis C reinfection (dated by TCRdb to about 2017). Some background on the complete study: Of the five donors, three spontaneously resolved two consecutive HCV infections, and two cleared a primary infection but developed chronic infection after reinfection. A case counted as HCV reinfection when an HCV RNA test came back positive after two negative tests taken at least 60 days apart. Peak reinfection samples were collected 3 to 8 weeks after reinfection was detected. In 4 to 6 donors, the study followed the TCR beta repertoire of virus-specific CD8 T cells over time through an HCV reinfection episode. Five reinfection cases with stored pre-reinfection samples were identified between about 2008 and 2013. In the reinfection study, participants who had resolved a prior HCV infection were followed every 3 months. Previously published longitudinal data on tetramer+ CD8 T cell frequency were used to select the peak reinfection time point. General study outcomes and caveats: With only five donors, the study could not reach definitive conclusions about public clonotypes linked to secondary clearance.

Receptor amplification or capture employed the immunoSEQ multiplex PCR assay. Genomic DNA was extracted from sorted cells, and the TCR beta V, D and J regions were sequenced by Adaptive Biotechnologies' automated high-throughput method. CDR3 regions were amplified with a two-step, bias-controlled multiplex PCR. An Illumina instrument was used to sequence the amplified TCR beta libraries. Per the original workflow: Demultiplexed reads were processed to lower amplification and sequencing bias, and the IMGT database was used to assign CDR3 sequences to gene families. ImmunoSEQ software version 2.0 was used to analyze repertoire data. Out-of-frame sequences and sequences with stop codons in the CDR3 were removed from clonotype lists. Clonotypes below 0.01% frequency were excluded because they corresponded to less than one cell. Richness was calculated by dividing observed richness by input cell number, and evenness was calculated by dividing Shannon entropy by log observed richness. Repertoire diversity and the similarity between time points were measured using Simpson diversity and Morisita-Horn overlap indices. Clonotypes were sorted into dominant (>1%), sub-dominant (0.5-0.99%), low abundance (0.1-0.49%) or lowest abundance (<0.1%) groups. A germline index was derived by subtracting total nucleotide additions from total CDR3 length and dividing the result by total CDR3 length. The table was pulled from immuneACCESS by TCRdb, which kept in-frame rearrangements only. Such tables lose some clones; where checked, under half of the loss comes from unresolved V genes, and the rest has no known cause. D and trimming were read from the DNA, whereas the V and J calls and clone size are those reported in that table. For this sample there are roughly 43,000 clones; roughly 88% appear just once. The ten largest clones add up to approximately 1.2% of the sample.

This specimen's time point label, per the study, means: peak reinfection, 3 to 8 weeks after reinfection detection. The sorted cells were sequenced directly ex vivo, without any in vitro expansion ahead of TCR sequencing. The donors were people who inject drugs and were enrolled in the Montreal Acute Hepatitis C Cohort Study (HEPCO) in Canada. As controls, total naive CD8 T cells were sorted as viable CD3+ CD8+ CD45RO- cells from a couple of donors at all three reinfection time points. Before sorting, cryopreserved peripheral blood mononuclear cells were thawed, and CD8 T cells were purified from the thawed cells. Negative selection with the MACS CD8+ T cell Isolation Kit was used to enrich CD8 T cells. Cell sorting was done on a BD FACSAria II sorter with FACSDiva software, and data were analyzed with FlowJo. Of note for this clone: Its antigen is not yet known. No qualities accompany the bases; no much larger clone lies one base away.

The CDR3 covers 16 residues, taking in both the cysteine and the phenylalanine. Of the read, only the CDR3 DNA is kept; its 48 bases are in frame from base 1. CDR1 SGHAT and CDR2 FQNNGV are derived from the germline V gene. At the junction V is shortened by 2 bases and J by 2 bases, with 16 bases in between. This sequence originates from a man younger than 35 with hepatitis C virus infection. This receptor chain uses TRBV11-2 and TRBJ2-7, with an unclear D gene assignment. Sequenced: naive CD8+ T cells sorted from blood. The label giving this sample's cell subset or site can be read as: total naive CD8+CD45RO- T cells. Here is the DNA: TGTGCCAGCAGCTTACGATTTGGAGAAGTCGCCTACGAGCAGTACTTC. Its translation is CASSLRFGEVAYEQYF.